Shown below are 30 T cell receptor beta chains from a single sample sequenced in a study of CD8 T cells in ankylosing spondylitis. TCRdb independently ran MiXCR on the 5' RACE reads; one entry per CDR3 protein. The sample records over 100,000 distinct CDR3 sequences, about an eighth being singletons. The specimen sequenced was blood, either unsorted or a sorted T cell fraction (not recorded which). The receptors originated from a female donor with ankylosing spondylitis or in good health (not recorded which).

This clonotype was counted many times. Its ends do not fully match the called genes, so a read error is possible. CDR3 amino acids: CASSKTRDIPPHF. For the CDR3, the DNA is TGTGCCAGCAGCAAAACCCGGGACATTCCCCCCCACTTT. The chain uses TRBV7-2 and TRBJ1-6; maybe TRBD1 (6 bases). The CDR3 contains 13 residues. Germline V lookup: CDR1 SGHTA, CDR2 FQGNSA.

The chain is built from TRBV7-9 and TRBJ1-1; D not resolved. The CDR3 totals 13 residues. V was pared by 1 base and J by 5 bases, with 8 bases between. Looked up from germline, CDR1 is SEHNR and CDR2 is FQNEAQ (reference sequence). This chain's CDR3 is CASSLVARTEAFF. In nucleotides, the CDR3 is TGTGCCAGCAGCTTAGTGGCAAGGACTGAAGCTTTCTTT. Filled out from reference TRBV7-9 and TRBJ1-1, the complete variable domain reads DTGVSQNPRHKITKRGQNVTFRCDPISEHNRLYWYRQTLGQGPEFLTYFQNEAQLEKSRLLSDRFSAERPKGSFSTLEIQRTEQGDSAMYLCASSLVARTEAFFGQGTRLTVV.

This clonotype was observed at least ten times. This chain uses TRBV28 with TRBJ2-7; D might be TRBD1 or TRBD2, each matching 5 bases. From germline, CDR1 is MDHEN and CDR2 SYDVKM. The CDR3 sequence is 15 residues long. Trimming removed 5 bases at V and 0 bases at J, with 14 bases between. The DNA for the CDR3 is TGTGCCAGCAGTCGATGGGGGTACCTCTCCTACGAGCAGTACTTC. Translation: CASSRWGYLSYEQYF.

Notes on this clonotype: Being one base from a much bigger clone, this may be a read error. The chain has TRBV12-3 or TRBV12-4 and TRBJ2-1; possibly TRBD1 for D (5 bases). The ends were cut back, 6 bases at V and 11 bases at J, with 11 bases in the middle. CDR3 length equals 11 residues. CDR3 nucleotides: TGTGCCAGCAGAGGGGTAAATAAGCAGTTCTTC. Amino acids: CASRGVNKQFF.

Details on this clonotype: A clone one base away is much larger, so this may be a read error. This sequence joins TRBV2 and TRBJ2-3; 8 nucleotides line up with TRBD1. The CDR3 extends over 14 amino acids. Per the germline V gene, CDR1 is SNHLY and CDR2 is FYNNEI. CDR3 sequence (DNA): TGTGCCAGCAGACTCGACAGGGGCACAGATACGCAGTGTTTT. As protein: CASRLDRGTDTQCF.

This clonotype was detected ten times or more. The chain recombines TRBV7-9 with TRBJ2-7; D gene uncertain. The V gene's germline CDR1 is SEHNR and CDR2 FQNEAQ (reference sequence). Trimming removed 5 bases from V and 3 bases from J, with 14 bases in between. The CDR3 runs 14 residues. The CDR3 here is CASSKSGMDYEQYF. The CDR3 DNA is TGTGCCAGCAGCAAGAGTGGGATGGACTACGAGCAGTACTTC.

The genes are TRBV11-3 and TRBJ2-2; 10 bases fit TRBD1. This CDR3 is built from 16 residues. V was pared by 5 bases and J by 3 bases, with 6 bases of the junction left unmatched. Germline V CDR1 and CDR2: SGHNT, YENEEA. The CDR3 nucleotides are TGTGCCAGCAGCCAGAGAGGACAGGGGGACACCGGGGAGCTGTTTTTT. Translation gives CASSQRGQGDTGELFF.

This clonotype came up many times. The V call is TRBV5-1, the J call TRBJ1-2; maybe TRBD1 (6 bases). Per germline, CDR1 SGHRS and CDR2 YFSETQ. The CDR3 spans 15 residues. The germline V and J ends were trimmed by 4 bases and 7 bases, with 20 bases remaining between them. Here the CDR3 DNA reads TGCGCCAGCAGCCCTGTGGGGCAACAGGGTCTTGGCTACACCTTC. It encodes CASSPVGQQGLGYTF.

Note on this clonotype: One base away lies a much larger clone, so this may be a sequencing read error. The CDR3 nucleotides read TGTGCCGGCAGCTTGGGCCGTAGCAATCAGCCCCAGCATTTT. Translation gives CAGSLGRSNQPQHF. The chain uses TRBV5-5 and TRBJ1-5, with no clear D. The CDR3 has 14 residues. The germline gives CDR1 SGHKS, CDR2 YYEKEE (reference sequence).

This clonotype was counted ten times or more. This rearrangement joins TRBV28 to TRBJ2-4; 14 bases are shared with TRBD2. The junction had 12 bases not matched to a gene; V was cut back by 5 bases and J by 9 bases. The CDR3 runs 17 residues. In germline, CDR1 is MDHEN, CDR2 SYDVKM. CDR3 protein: CASSITGTSGSGVIQYF. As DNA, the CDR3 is TGTGCCAGCAGTATTACCGGGACTAGCGGGAGCGGGGTCATTCAGTACTTC.

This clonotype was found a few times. The CDR3 sequence: CSASDRGRGDTQYF. CDR3 DNA sequence: TGCAGTGCTTCGGACAGGGGCCGCGGAGATACGCAGTATTTT. The chain uses TRBV20-1 and TRBJ2-3; 9 bases are shared with TRBD1. V gave up 5 bases and J gave up 5 bases; unmatched junction bases: 8. Germline V lookup: CDR1 DFQATT, CDR2 SNEGSKA (reference sequence). CDR3 length equals 14 residues.

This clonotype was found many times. The CDR3 is CASSYPGQANTEAFF. CDR3 sequence (DNA): TGTGCCAGCAGTTACCCGGGACAGGCGAACACTGAAGCTTTCTTT. The gene calls are TRBV6-5 and TRBJ1-1; 8 bases match TRBD1. After removal of 2 bases from V and 1 base from J, the junction contained 3 bases not matched to a gene. Germline V CDR1 and CDR2: MNHEY, SVGAGI. The CDR3 has 15 amino acids.

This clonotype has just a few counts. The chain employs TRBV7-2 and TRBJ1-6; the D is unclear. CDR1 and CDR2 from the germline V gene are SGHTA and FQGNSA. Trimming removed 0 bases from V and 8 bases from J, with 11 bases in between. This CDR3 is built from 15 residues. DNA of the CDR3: TGTGCCAGCAGCTTAGCTGGGGTCTTGCATTCACCCCTCCACTTT. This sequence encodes CASSLAGVLHSPLHF.

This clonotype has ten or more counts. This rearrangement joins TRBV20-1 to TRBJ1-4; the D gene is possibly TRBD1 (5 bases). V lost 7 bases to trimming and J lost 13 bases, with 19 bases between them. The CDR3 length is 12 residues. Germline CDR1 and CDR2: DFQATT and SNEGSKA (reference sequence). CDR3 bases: TGCAGTGTCACACCCCTGGGCGGGGGACTGTTTTTT. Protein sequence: CSVTPLGGGLFF.

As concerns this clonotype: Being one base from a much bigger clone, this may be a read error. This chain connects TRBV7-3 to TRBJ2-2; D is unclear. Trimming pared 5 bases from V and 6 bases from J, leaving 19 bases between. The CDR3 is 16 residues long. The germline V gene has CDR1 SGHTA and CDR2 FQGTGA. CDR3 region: CASSPAAPLMAGELFF. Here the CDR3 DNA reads TGTGCCAGCAGCCCCGCGGCCCCCCTGATGGCCGGGGAGCTGTTTTTT.

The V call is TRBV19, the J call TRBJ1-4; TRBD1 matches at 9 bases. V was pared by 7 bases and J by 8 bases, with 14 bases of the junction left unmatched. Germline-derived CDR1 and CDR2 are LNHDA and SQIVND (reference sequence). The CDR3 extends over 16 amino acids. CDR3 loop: CASNGQGPLGGEKLFF. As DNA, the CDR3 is TGTGCCAGTAATGGACAGGGGCCTCTCGGCGGCGAAAAACTGTTTTTT.

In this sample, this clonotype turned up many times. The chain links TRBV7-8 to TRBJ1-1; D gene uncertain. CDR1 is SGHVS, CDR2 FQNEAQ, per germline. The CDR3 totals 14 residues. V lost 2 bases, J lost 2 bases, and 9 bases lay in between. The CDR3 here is CASSLPGSNTEAFF. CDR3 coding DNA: TGTGCCAGCAGCTTACCGGGATCCAACACTGAAGCTTTCTTT. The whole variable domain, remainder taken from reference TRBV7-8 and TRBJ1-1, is GAGVSQSPRYKVAKRGQDVALRCDPISGHVSLFWYQQALGQGPEFLTYFQNEAQLDKSGLPSDRFFAERPEGSVSTLKIQRTQQEDSAVYLCASSLPGSNTEAFFGQGTRLTVV.

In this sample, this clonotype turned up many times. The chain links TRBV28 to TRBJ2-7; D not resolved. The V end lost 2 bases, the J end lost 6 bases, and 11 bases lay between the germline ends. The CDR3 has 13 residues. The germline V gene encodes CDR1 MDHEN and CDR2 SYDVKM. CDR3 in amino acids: CASSLPLGFEQYF. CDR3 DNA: TGTGCCAGCAGTTTACCCCTTGGGTTCGAGCAGTACTTC.

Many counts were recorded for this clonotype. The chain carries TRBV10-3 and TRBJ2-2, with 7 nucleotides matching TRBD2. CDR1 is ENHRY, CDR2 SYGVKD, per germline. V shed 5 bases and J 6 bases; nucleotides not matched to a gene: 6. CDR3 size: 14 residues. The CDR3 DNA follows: TGTGCCATCAGTCAGCGGGATGTCTCCGGGGAGCTGTTTTTT. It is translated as CAISQRDVSGELFF.

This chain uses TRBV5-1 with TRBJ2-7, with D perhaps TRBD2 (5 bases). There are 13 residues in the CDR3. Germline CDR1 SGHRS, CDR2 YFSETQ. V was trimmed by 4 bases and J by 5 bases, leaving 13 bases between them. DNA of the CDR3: TGCGCCAGCAGCCCAACCGCCGGGGACGAGCAGTACTTC. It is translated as CASSPTAGDEQYF.

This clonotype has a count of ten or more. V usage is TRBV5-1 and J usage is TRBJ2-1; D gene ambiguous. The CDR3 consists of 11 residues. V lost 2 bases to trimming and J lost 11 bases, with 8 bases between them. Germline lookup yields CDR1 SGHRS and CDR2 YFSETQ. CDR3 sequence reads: CASSFTSQQFF. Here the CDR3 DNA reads TGCGCCAGCAGCTTCACATCTCAGCAGTTCTTC.

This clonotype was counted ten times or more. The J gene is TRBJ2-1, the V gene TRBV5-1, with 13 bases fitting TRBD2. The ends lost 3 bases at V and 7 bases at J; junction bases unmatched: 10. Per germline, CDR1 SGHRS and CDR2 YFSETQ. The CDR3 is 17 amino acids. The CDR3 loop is CASSSRTTTSGGNEQFF. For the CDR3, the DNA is TGCGCCAGCAGCTCCCGGACCACGACTAGCGGGGGGAATGAGCAGTTCTTC.

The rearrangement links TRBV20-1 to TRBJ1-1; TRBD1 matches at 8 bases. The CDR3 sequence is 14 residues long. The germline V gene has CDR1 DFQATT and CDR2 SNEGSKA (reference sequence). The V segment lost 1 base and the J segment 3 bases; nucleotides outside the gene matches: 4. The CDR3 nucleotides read TGCAGTGCTAGAGCCTCGGACAGGGACACTGAAGCTTTCTTT. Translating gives CSARASDRDTEAFF.

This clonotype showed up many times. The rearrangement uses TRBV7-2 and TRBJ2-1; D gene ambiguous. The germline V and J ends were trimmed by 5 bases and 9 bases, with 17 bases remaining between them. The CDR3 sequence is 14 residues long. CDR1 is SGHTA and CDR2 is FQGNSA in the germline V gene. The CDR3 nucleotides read TGTGCCAGCAGCCAAGTCCAGAGTTCCGGTGAGCAGTTCTTC. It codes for CASSQVQSSGEQFF.

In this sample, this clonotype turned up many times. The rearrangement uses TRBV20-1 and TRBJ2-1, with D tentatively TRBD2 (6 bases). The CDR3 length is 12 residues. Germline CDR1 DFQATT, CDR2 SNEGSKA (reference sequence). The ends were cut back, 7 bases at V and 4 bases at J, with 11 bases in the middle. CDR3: CSGAGPYNEQFF. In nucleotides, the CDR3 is TGCAGTGGGGCGGGACCGTACAATGAGCAGTTCTTC.

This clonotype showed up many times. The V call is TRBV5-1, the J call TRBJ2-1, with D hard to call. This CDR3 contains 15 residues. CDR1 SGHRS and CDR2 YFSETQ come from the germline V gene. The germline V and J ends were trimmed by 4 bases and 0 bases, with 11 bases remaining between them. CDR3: CASSPGSSSYNEQFF. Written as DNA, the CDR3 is TGCGCCAGCAGCCCAGGATCAAGCTCCTACAATGAGCAGTTCTTC.

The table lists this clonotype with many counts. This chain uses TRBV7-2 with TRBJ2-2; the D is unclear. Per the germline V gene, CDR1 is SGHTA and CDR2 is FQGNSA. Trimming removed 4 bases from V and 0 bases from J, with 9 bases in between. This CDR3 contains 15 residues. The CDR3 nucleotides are TGTGCCAGCAGCTCTTACCTCTCGAACACCGGGGAGCTGTTTTTT. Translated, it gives CASSSYLSNTGELFF. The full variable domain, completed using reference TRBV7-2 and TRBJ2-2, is GAGVSQSPSNKVTEKGKDVELRCDPISGHTALYWYRQSLGQGLEFLIYFQGNSAPDKSGLPSDRFSAERTGGSVSTLTIQRTQQEDSAVYLCASSSYLSNTGELFFGEGSRLTVL.

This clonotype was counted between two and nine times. CDR3 sequence reads: CASRTTQGASTGELFF. CDR3 bases: TGTGCCAGCAGGACAACCCAGGGGGCCAGCACCGGGGAGCTGTTTTTT. The chain joins TRBV5-4 to TRBJ2-2; 8 bases match TRBD1. CDR1 SGHNT and CDR2 YYREEE come from the germline V gene (reference sequence). The CDR3 contains 16 residues. Losses at the gene ends were 5 bases for V and 4 bases for J; bases not matched to a gene: 10.

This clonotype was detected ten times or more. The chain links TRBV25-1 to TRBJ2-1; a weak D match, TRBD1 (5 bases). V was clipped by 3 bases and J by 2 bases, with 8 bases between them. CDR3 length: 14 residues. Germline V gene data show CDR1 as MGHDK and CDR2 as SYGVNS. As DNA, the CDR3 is TGTGCCAGCAGTGAGCCAGGGACCTACAATGAGCAGTTCTTC. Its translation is CASSEPGTYNEQFF.

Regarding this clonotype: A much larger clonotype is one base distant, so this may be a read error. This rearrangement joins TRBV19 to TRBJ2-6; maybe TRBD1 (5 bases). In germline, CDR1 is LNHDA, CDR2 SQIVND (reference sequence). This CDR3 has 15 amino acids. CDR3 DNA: TGTGCCAGTAAGGGTCGGATCTCTGGGGCCAACGTCCGGACTTTC. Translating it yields CASKGRISGANVRTF.